These 11 T cell receptor beta chains were all obtained from the same sample, sequenced in a study of beta chain features in type 1 diabetes. What was sequenced were expressed TCRB transcripts, since all of the isolated RNA had been reverse transcribed. The table came from immunoSEQ multiplex PCR; TCRdb's copy has only in-frame clones and leaves some out. The data contain under 300,000 clones, 25% to 30% of them seen just once; the ten biggest clones take up about 3.9%. The sample comprised central memory CD4+ T cells from blood. The receptors come from a man under 40 in good health.

This clone was detected a few times. The chain carries TRBV5-1 and TRBJ1-4; D is undetermined. Trimming left V 4 bases short and J 8 bases short, with 15 bases between. The germline V gene encodes CDR1 SGHRS and CDR2 YFSETQ. CDR3 size: 14 residues. The CDR3 loop is CASSVTGTGEKLFF. The DNA for the CDR3 is TGCGCCAGCAGCGTTACCGGAACGGGGGAAAAACTGTTTTTT.

The V call is TRBV30, the J call TRBJ2-5; D unresolved. V dropped 1 base and J dropped 0 bases, with 3 bases sitting between them. The CDR3 covers 12 residues. Germline V gene data show CDR1 as GTSNPN and CDR2 as SVGIG (reference sequence). The CDR3 is CAWSANQETQYF. The CDR3 bases are TGTGCCTGGAGTGCCAACCAAGAGACCCAGTACTTC.

The chain couples TRBV25-1 to TRBJ2-7, with a tentative D call TRBD1 (6 bases). Germline CDR1 and CDR2: MGHDK and SYGVNS. V was pared by 8 bases and J by 3 bases, with 11 bases between. CDR3 size: 12 residues. The CDR3 is CASAEDSYEQYF. In DNA, the CDR3 is TGTGCCAGCGCAGAGGACAGCTACGAGCAGTACTTC.

The V gene is TRBV14, the J gene TRBJ2-1, with D perhaps being TRBD1 or TRBD2 (6 bases each). Germline lookup yields CDR1 SGHDN and CDR2 FVKESK. V was pared by 6 bases and J by 5 bases, with 20 bases between. The CDR3 is made up of 16 amino acids. As DNA, the CDR3 is TGTGCCAGCAGACACCTACCGGGGGCCGGGGACAATGAGCAGTTCTTC. Protein sequence: CASRHLPGAGDNEQFF.

This clone was detected a few times. V is TRBV7-8 and J is TRBJ2-4; D gene unclear. CDR1 and CDR2 from the germline V gene are SGHVS and FQNEAQ. Trimming pared 1 base from V and 8 bases from J, leaving 12 bases between. This CDR3 contains 14 residues. The CDR3 loop is CASSLGLESYIQYF. CDR3 coding DNA: TGTGCCAGCAGCTTAGGGCTAGAATCTTACATTCAGTACTTC.

The chain's CDR3 is CASSLGYGGAQHF. The CDR3 coding sequence is TGCGCCAGCAGCTTAGGCTACGGGGGAGCCCAGCATTTT. The genes are TRBV5-1 and TRBJ1-5; D is perhaps TRBD1 (5 bases). There are 13 residues in the CDR3. V lost 2 bases and J 11 bases, leaving 14 bases between the germline ends. CDR1 and CDR2 from the germline V gene are SGHRS and YFSETQ.

In its sample, this clone was seen a few times. The chain joins TRBV18 to TRBJ2-7; D gene ambiguous. The CDR3 is made up of 12 amino acids. V lost 3 bases, J lost 3 bases, and 6 bases lay in between. Germline V lookup: CDR1 KGHSH, CDR2 LQKENI. In DNA, the CDR3 is TGTGCCAGCTCACCTTCGGACTACGAGCAGTACTTC. Encoded protein: CASSPSDYEQYF.

The V gene is TRBV29-1, the J gene TRBJ1-1; D remains unclear. The germline V gene encodes CDR1 SQVTM and CDR2 ANQGSEA. Trimming removed 4 bases at V and 0 bases at J, with 9 bases between. CDR3 length equals 13 residues. Here the CDR3 reads CSVAKLMNTEAFF. DNA of the CDR3: TGCAGCGTTGCGAAGCTCATGAACACTGAAGCTTTCTTT.

This clone was found a few times. The V and J genes are TRBV15 and TRBJ2-3, with D perhaps TRBD1 (5 bases). Trimming pared 4 bases from V and 1 base from J, leaving 9 bases between. The CDR3 loop spans 14 amino acids. Germline V lookup: CDR1 LNHNV, CDR2 YYDKDF (reference sequence). The CDR3 reads CATSMGRGTDTQYF. CDR3 sequence (DNA): TGTGCCACCAGCATGGGCAGGGGCACAGATACGCAGTATTTT.

The chain is built from TRBV30 and TRBJ1-1, with D possibly being TRBD1 (6 bases). Trimming took 0 bases from V and 0 from J, leaving 8 bases between them. Germline lookup yields CDR1 GTSNPN and CDR2 SVGIG (reference sequence). CDR3 length equals 14 residues. The CDR3 sequence: CAWSVTGLNTEAFF. The CDR3 DNA is TGTGCCTGGAGTGTTACAGGGTTGAACACTGAAGCTTTCTTT. Combining the CDR3 with reference TRBV30 and TRBJ1-1 gives the whole variable domain SQTIHQWPATLVQPVGSPLSLECTVEGTSNPNLYWYRQAAGRGLQLLFYSVGIGQISSEVPQNLSASRPQDRQFILSSKKLLLSDSGFYLCAWSVTGLNTEAFFGQGTRLTVV.

Only a few counts were recorded for this clone. The gene calls are TRBV28 and TRBJ2-1; TRBD1 matches 10 bases. CDR1 is MDHEN, CDR2 SYDVKM, per germline. The CDR3 is made up of 14 amino acids. The CDR3 sequence is CGSRDRGYPGEQFF. CDR3 in DNA: TGTGGATCCCGGGACAGGGGATACCCCGGTGAGCAGTTCTTC.